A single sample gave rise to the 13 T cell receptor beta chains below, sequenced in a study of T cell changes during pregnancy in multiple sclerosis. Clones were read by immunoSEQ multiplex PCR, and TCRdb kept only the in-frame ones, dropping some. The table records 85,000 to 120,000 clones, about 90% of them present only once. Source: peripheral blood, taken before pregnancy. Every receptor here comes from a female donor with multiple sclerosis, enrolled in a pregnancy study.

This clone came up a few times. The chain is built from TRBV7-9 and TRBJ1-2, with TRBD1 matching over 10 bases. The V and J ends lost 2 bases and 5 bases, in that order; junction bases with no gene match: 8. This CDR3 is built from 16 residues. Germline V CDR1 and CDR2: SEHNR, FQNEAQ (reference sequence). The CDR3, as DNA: TGTGCCAGCAGCTTAACTTCGACAGGGGGCATGTATGGCTACACCTTC. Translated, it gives CASSLTSTGGMYGYTF.

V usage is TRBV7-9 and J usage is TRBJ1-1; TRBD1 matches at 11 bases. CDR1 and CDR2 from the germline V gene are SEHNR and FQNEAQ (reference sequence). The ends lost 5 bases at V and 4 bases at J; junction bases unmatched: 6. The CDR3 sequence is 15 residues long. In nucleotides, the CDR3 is TGTGCCAGCAGCCAACCGGGACAGGGGGGCACTGAAGCTTTCTTT. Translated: CASSQPGQGGTEAFF.

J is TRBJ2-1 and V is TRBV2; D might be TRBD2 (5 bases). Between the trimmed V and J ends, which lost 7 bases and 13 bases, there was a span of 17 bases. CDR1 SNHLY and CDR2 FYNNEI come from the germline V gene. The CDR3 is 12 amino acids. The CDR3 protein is CASTLLGTSQFF. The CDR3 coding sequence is TGTGCCAGCACCTTACTAGGAACGTCCCAGTTCTTC.

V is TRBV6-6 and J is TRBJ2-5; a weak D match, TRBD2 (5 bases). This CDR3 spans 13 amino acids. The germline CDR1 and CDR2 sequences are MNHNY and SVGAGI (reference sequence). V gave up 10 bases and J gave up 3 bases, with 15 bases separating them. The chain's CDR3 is CANADGVEETQYF. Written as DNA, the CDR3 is TGTGCCAACGCGGACGGGGTAGAAGAGACCCAGTACTTC.

Here the CDR3 DNA reads TGTGCCAGCTCACCACAGACCAGGGGGCTCGGGGCCAACGTCCTGACTTTC. As protein: CASSPQTRGLGANVLTF. This sequence joins TRBV18 and TRBJ2-6; 8 nucleotides line up with TRBD1. Germline V gives CDR1 KGHSH, CDR2 LQKENI. The CDR3 covers 17 residues. J lost 4 bases, V lost 1 base, and 6 bases had no gene match.

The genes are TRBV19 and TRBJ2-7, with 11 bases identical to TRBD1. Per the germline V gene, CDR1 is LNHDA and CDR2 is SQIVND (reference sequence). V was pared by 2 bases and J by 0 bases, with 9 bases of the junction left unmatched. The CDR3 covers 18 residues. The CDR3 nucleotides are TGTGCCAGTAGTATAAGGATTGGGACAGGGGGTTTCTCCTACGAGCAGTACTTC. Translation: CASSIRIGTGGFSYEQYF.

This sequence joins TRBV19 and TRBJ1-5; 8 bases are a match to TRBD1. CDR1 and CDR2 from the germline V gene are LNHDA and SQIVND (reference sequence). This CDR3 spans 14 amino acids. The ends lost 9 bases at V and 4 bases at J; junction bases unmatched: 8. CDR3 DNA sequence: TGTGCCAGCCGGTCCGGGACAGGAAATCAGCCCCAGCATTTT. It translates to CASRSGTGNQPQHF.

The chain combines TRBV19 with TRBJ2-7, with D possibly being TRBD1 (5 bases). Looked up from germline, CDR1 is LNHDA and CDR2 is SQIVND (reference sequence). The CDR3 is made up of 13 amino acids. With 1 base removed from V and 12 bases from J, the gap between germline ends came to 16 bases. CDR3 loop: CASSIGTRDLRYF. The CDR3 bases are TGTGCCAGTAGTATAGGGACCAGGGATTTGCGGTACTTC.

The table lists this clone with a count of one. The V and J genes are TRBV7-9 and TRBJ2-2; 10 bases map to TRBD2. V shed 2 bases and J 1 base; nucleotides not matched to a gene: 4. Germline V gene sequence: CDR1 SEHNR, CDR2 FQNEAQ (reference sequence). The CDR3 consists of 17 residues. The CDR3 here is CASSLLGLARNTGELFF. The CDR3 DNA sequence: TGTGCCAGCAGCTTATTGGGACTAGCGAGGAACACCGGGGAGCTGTTTTTT.

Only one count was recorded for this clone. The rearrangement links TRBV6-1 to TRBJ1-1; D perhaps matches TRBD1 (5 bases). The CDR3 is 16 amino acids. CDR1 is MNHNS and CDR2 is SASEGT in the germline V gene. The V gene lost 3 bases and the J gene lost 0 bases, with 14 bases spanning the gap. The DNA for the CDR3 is TGTGCCAGCAGTGACAGGGCCGGGTATATGAACACTGAAGCTTTCTTT. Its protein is CASSDRAGYMNTEAFF.

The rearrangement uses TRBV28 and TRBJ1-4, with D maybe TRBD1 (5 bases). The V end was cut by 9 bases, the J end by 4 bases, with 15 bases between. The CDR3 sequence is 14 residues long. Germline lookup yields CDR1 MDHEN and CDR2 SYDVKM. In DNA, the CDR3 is TGTGCCAGTAAAGGGGCGACAGATAATGAAAAACTGTTTTTT. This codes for CASKGATDNEKLFF.

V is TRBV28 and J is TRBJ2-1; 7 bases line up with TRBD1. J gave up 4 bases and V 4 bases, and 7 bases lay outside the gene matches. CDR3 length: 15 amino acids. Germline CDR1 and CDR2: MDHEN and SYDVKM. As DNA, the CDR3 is TGTGCCAGCAGTTCTACAGGGGTAAAATACAATGAGCAGTTCTTC. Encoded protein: CASSSTGVKYNEQFF.

In nucleotides, the CDR3 is TGTGCCAGCAGTGACCTAAGCCCGGGTTCTGGAAACACCATATATTTT. Its translation: CASSDLSPGSGNTIYF. The gene calls are TRBV2 and TRBJ1-3; D is uncertain. Germline CDR1 SNHLY, CDR2 FYNNEI. The CDR3 runs to 16 residues. Trimming stripped 3 bases from V and 1 base from J, with 13 bases between.